A selection of T cell receptor beta chains follows, all from one sample in a study of blood T cell repertoires in COVID-19. The assay was immunoSEQ multiplex PCR, and TCRdb's table has in-frame clones only and misses some. Among about 270,000 clones listed, about nine tenths were seen once. The sample comprised PBMCs or T cells enriched from blood (not recorded which). All receptors come from a woman in her thirties or forties with acute COVID-19. The CDR3 runs from the conserved cysteine through the conserved F or W. The order of the fields is CDR3 protein, J gene, V gene.

CDR3: CASSPLYEQYF
J: TRBJ2-7
V: TRBV7-9

CDR3: CASSVEGGKGTGELFF
J: TRBJ2-2
V: TRBV9

CDR3: CASSEQGASGYTF
J: TRBJ1-2
V: TRBV2

CDR3: CASSLGTRGIYEQYF
J: TRBJ2-7
V: TRBV5-6

CDR3: CASKVRGPVGNEQFF
J: TRBJ2-1
V: TRBV2

CDR3: CASSSYPRQGSYEQYF
J: TRBJ2-7
V: TRBV28

CDR3: CASSFGTVSNTEAFF
J: TRBJ1-1
V: TRBV7-2

CDR3: CASSAFSTGGGSEQFF
J: TRBJ2-1
V: TRBV6-4

CDR3: CASSQDGGGLYNEQFF
J: TRBJ2-1
V: TRBV4-2

CDR3: CASSPYGGSTLASSYNEQFF
J: TRBJ2-1
V: TRBV18

CDR3: CASSILGPGNTIYF
J: TRBJ1-3
V: TRBV19

CDR3: CASSPDVYNSPLHF
J: TRBJ1-6
V: TRBV7-9

CDR3: CASSPEGGANVLTF
J: TRBJ2-6
V: TRBV5-6

CDR3: CASSRDGGVEPQHF
J: TRBJ1-5
V: TRBV6-6

CDR3: CASSQRLGGEQYF
J: TRBJ2-7
V: TRBV4-1

CDR3: CASSQEEGGPTGELFF
J: TRBJ2-2
V: TRBV3-1/TRBV3-2

CDR3: CASSLDIGSNEQFF
J: TRBJ2-1
V: TRBV5-4

CDR3: CATSEAGTTGKETQYF
J: TRBJ2-5
V: TRBV24-1

CDR3: CASSYSGGRADTQYF
J: TRBJ2-3
V: TRBV6-2/TRBV6-3

CDR3: CASSEVVAGQDTQYF
J: TRBJ2-3
V: TRBV6-1

CDR3: CASSVATGAGETQYF
J: TRBJ2-5
V: TRBV9